Sequencing of this TCR beta chain was carried out in a study of tumor-infiltrating lymphocytes in primary liver carcinoma. Study context: There were roughly 3.65 to 7.13 million productive TCRbeta reads per sample, a yield similar across tissue types.

The study co-extracted DNA and RNA from around 20-30 mg of unsorted bulk tissue. Each individual tumor supplied samples from five separate regions. Constant-region priming of about 0.5 ug total RNA yielded TCR beta cDNA. Three rounds of nested multiplex PCR with slightly modified ARM-PCR produced TCR beta libraries. TRBV1-TRBV30 forward primers paired with a C-beta reverse primer drove the first two PCR rounds, ten to eleven cycles each. MiXCR was run by TCRdb on the multiplex PCR reads, yielding one entry per CDR3 protein. The profile covers 20,000 to 25,000 distinct CDR3 sequences, with about 80% appearing a single time and 40% taken by the ten largest. Remarks on this clonotype: At one end, the junction sequence differs from germline, possibly due to a read error.

This CDR3 is built from 17 residues. From germline, CDR1 is LGHNA and CDR2 YSLEER. This sequence was found in a woman in her twenties or thirties with primary liver carcinoma and hepatitis B virus infection. This chain links TRBV4-3 with TRBJ1-4; D unresolved. The sequencing sample was made of liver tumor tissue from sampling region 1. Subset meaning: tumor region T1, superior pole. For the CDR3, the DNA is TGCGCCTGCAGCCAAGATCGTATTATGGGATGGAATGAAAAACTCTTTTTC. It yields the protein CACSQDRIMGWNEKLFF.